This T cell receptor (beta chain) was retrieved from a study of lymphopenia after photon versus proton radiotherapy (dated by TCRdb to the late 2010s). General notes on the study: Photon and proton radiation therapy were compared by the study for their immunological effects in patients with gastrointestinal tumors who developed high-grade lymphopenia. The cohort included under 25 patients with gastrointestinal tumors who developed lymphopenia after receiving either photon or proton therapy. The study aimed to characterize how the two radiation modalities differ in their impact on the immune system.

Results the study describes overall, beyond this receptor: During treatment, patients who received photon therapy lost naive T cells and TCR diversity and gained effector/memory populations, whereas patients who received proton therapy remained relatively stable. After the lymphocyte count nadir, repertoires from photon-treated patients showed oligoclonal expansion, particularly of CD8+ Temra cells, and this expansion drove the decline in diversity. Across the cohort, among patients who died, a greater drop in TCR diversity after the nadir was inversely correlated with overall survival time. The survival association was examined only in patients who died, and the authors described better survival with proton therapy as a possibility, not as a demonstrated result.

The sample holds one count of this clone. Which antigen it targets is not known. Relative to the germline gene, one junction end is altered; a read error may explain this. The library was generated by the immunoSEQ multiplex PCR assay. T cell repertoires were profiled with deep sequencing of rearranged TCR beta loci together with multiparametric flow cytometry. Not all clones reach the TCRdb copy of this immuneACCESS table, which keeps in-frame sequences only. Checked studies attribute under half of the gap to unresolved V genes and leave the rest unexplained. Counted in this sample were about 25,000 clones; approximately 88% of them appeared once. Together, the top ten hold less than 20% of the sample. The CDR3 runs 15 amino acids, cysteine and phenylalanine included. Of all the DNA, just the CDR3 is kept, 45 bases in frame from base 1. CDR1 and CDR2 (SNHLY, FYNNEI) derive from the germline V gene.

This clonotype was obtained from a middle-aged man with gastric cancer. Recombination connected TRBV2 to TRBJ2-4; the D segment could be TRBD2, given 6 matching bases. Sequenced material: peripheral blood, taken from a patient treated with photon-based radiotherapy. The nucleotide sequence reads TGTGCCAGCAGTGAATGGGGGGATGCCAAGAACATTCAGTACTTC. Its coded protein is CASSEWGDAKNIQYF.